Presented here are 2 T cell receptor beta chains from one specimen sequenced in a study of blood T cell repertoires in COVID-19. Assay used: immunoSEQ multiplex PCR; TCRdb lists only in-frame clones, some missing. The table lists some 45,000 clones, 80% to 90% of them singletons. Specimen: peripheral blood. All receptors derive from a human donor with active COVID-19. The donor label of this sample is uncertain.

This rearrangement joins TRBV5-1 to TRBJ1-1; D unclear. Trimming removed 4 bases from V and 1 base from J, with 11 bases in between. The germline CDR1 and CDR2 sequences are SGHRS and YFSETQ. This CDR3 comprises 14 residues. As DNA, the CDR3 is TGCGCCAGCAGCCGCCTGCGACAGAACACTGAAGCTTTCTTT. Its protein is CASSRLRQNTEAFF. The entire variable domain, with the rest obtained from reference TRBV5-1 and TRBJ1-1, is as follows: KAGVTQTPRYLIKTRGQQVTLSCSPISGHRSVSWYQQTPGQGLQFLFEYFSETQRNKGNFPGRFSGRQFSNSRSEMNVSTLELGDSALYLCASSRLRQNTEAFFGQGTRLTVV.

The gene calls are TRBV9 and TRBJ2-7; 9 bases map to TRBD2. J was trimmed by 5 bases and V by 4 bases; bases with no gene match: 7. Germline V gene sequence: CDR1 SGDLS, CDR2 YYNGEE. This CDR3 spans 14 amino acids. CDR3: CASSLGPSGNEQYF. CDR3 DNA: TGTGCCAGCAGCCTGGGGCCTAGCGGGAACGAGCAGTACTTC.